A selection of T cell receptor beta chains follows, all from one sample in a study of T-cell memory formation after mild COVID-19. TCRdb analysed the 5' RACE reads with MiXCR anew, one entry per CDR3 protein. The sample holds 250,000 to 300,000 distinct CDR3 sequences, around 15% seen once. Source material: PBMCs or a T cell subset sorted from them (not recorded which). These TCRs come from a man younger than 30 who had mild COVID-19 (a few samples of this study predate the infection). Cell type and time point are not known. Both conserved end residues are part of each CDR3. The order of the fields is J gene, D gene, clone size, V gene, CDR3 DNA, CDR3 protein. The D gene is left open where the match is weak. Only part of the rows carry a size: once, few, many, or a class if the clone is expanded.

>TRBJ1-5|-|many|TRBV7-2
TGTGCCAGCAGCTTAGACGGGGGTGGCAATCAGCCCCAGCATTTT
CASSLDGGGNQPQHF
>TRBJ1-5|-|-|TRBV6-5
TGTGCCAGCAGTTACTCGATAAATCAGCCCCAGCATTTT
CASSYSINQPQHF
>TRBJ2-5|-|few|TRBV5-6
TGTGCCAGCAGCAAAAAAGAGACCCAGTACTTC
CASSKKETQYF
>TRBJ2-7|-|few|TRBV5-1
TGCGCCAGCAGAGCTTCAGGAACCTCGGGCGAGCAGTACTTC
CASRASGTSGEQYF
>TRBJ1-6|TRBD1|few|TRBV20-1
TGCAGTGCCACCAGGGGGGGGGGCTACCGCACCCTCCACTTT
CSATRGGGYRTLHF
>TRBJ2-5|TRBD2|few|TRBV6-2/TRBV6-3
TGTGCCAGCAGTCTCGCCGGGCGGGAGGAGACCCAGTACTTC
CASSLAGREETQYF
>TRBJ1-4|-|-|TRBV7-2
TGTGCCAGCAGTAGAGGGGGTTCTAATGAAAAACTGTTTTTT
CASSRGGSNEKLFF
>TRBJ1-5|-|few|TRBV24-1
TGTGCCACCAGTGATGGACGGTGGAATCAGCCCCAGCATTTT
CATSDGRWNQPQHF
>TRBJ2-7|-|-|TRBV12-3/TRBV12-4
TGTGCCAGCAGTTACGACAGGTCTCACGAGCAGTACTTC
CASSYDRSHEQYF
>TRBJ1-4|-|few|TRBV12-3/TRBV12-4
TGTGCCAGCACCCCGTCGGGAGGATTGGGAGAAAAACTGTTTTTT
CASTPSGGLGEKLFF
>TRBJ2-3|-|-|TRBV7-3
TGTGCCAGCAGCTCGGACGGGCAAAATACGCAGTATTTT
CASSSDGQNTQYF
>TRBJ1-2|-|-|TRBV12-3/TRBV12-4
TGTGCCAGCAGTTTAGGCGACACGTCGAACTATGGCTACACCTTC
CASSLGDTSNYGYTF
>TRBJ2-5|TRBD2|many|TRBV9
TGTGCCAGCAGCTCACTAGCGGGGGGGTTAGAGACCCAGTACTTC
CASSSLAGGLETQYF
>TRBJ1-2|-|-|TRBV5-5
TGTGCCAGCAGCTTGCGGCTCCGTGGCTACACCTTC
CASSLRLRGYTF
>TRBJ1-5|-|-|TRBV12-5
TGTGCTAGTGGTTTATCAGGGGGCAATCAGCCCCAGCATTTT
CASGLSGGNQPQHF
>TRBJ2-3|-|few|TRBV24-1
TGTGCCACCGAGGGGAACACAGATACGCAGTATTTT
CATEGNTDTQYF
>TRBJ2-1|-|-|TRBV9
TGTGCCAGCAGCTCGACCGGGACACCATACAATGAGCAGTTCTTC
CASSSTGTPYNEQFF
>TRBJ2-3|TRBD1|few|TRBV7-2
TGTGCCAGCACCTTCAGGACAGGGGACACAGATACGCAGTATTTT
CASTFRTGDTDTQYF
>TRBJ2-1|-|-|TRBV6-2/TRBV6-3
TGTGCCAGCAGTGCTGGGGATTTACGGACAGACCGCTCCTACAATGAGCAGTTCTTC
CASSAGDLRTDRSYNEQFF
>TRBJ2-5|TRBD1|many|TRBV11-1
TGTGCCAGCAGCCATGGGACAGAAGAGACCCAGTACTTC
CASSHGTEETQYF
>TRBJ1-1|TRBD1|-|TRBV7-9
TGTGCCAGCAGCTTATTCTTGTTAGGGCAGGGGGAGAACACTGAAGCTTTCTTT
CASSLFLLGQGENTEAFF
>TRBJ2-1|-|many|TRBV7-8
TGTGCCAGCAGCTTAGCGTTCCCGGATCGGTTCTTC
CASSLAFPDRFF
>TRBJ2-2|-|few|TRBV4-1
TGCGCCAGCAGACGAGGGAACACCGGGGAGCTGTTTTTT
CASRRGNTGELFF
>TRBJ1-1|-|-|TRBV2
TGTGCCAGCAGTGAGGAGTCGACAGCTGAAGCTTTCTTT
CASSEESTAEAFF
>TRBJ1-1|-|once|TRBV11-2
TGTGCCAGCAGCCCTACAACATCTTTCACTGAAGCTTTCTTT
CASSPTTSFTEAFF
>TRBJ1-1|TRBD1|few|TRBV7-3
TGTGCCAGCGGGACAGGGAACACTGAAGCTTTCTTT
CASGTGNTEAFF
>TRBJ2-3|TRBD1|few|TRBV16
TGTGCCAGCAGCCGGACAGGGGGCGCCGGAGATACGCAGTATTTT
CASSRTGGAGDTQYF
>TRBJ1-4|-|-|TRBV7-6
TGTGCCAGCAGCTTACAGATCGGCGAGGAAAAACTGTTTTTT
CASSLQIGEEKLFF
>TRBJ1-1|TRBD1|many|TRBV5-1
TGCGCCAGCAGCTTTGACTTCCGGGACAGGGAACTTAACACTGAAGCTTTCTTT
CASSFDFRDRELNTEAFF
>TRBJ1-6|-|-|TRBV18
TGTGCCAGCTCACCACGGGAGGTCAGGCGGGATTCACCCCTCCACTTT
CASSPREVRRDSPLHF
>TRBJ2-3|-|-|TRBV4-3
TGCGCCAGCAGCCAAGCTAGGGGCCAGGATACGCAGTATTTT
CASSQARGQDTQYF